A selection of T cell receptor beta chains follows, all from one sample in a study of CD8+ T cells in alopecia areata. TCRdb's table, derived via immunoSEQ multiplex PCR, lists solely in-frame clones and lacks some. In the table there are 150,000 to 250,000 clones, 50% to 60% of which are singletons. The sequencing used CD4+ T cells sorted from blood, collected at week 4, from a patient treated with tofacitinib. These receptors originate from a human donor with alopecia areata. CDR3s include the opening cysteine and the closing phenylalanine or tryptophan. A D gene is named only where the DNA matches it firmly. Part of the rows lack a size; the others show once, few, many or a class for expanded clones.

>TRBJ1-2|-|TRBD1|TRBV30
TGTGCCTGGAGCCCCGGGACAGAGTATGGCTACACCTTC
CAWSPGTEYGYTF
>TRBJ2-1|-|-|TRBV30
TGTGCCTGGATCCGAAACGAATTAGGCGATGAGCAGTTCTTC
CAWIRNELGDEQFF
>TRBJ1-6|-|TRBD1|TRBV4-2
TGTGCCAGCAGCCAAGACCCCTCGCCGTTGGGACAGGGCGCTCCTTTTTCACCCCTCCACTTT
CASSQDPSPLGQGAPFSPLHF
>TRBJ1-1|-|-|TRBV30
TGTGCCTCCTTACTAGAAACTGAAGCTTTCTTT
CASLLETEAFF
>TRBJ2-1|-|-|TRBV7-2
TGTGCCAGCAGCCTTGGATCGACCTACAATGAGCAGTTCTTC
CASSLGSTYNEQFF
>TRBJ2-7|-|-|TRBV4-2
TGTGCCAGCAGCCCCAGACTAGACTTCGTAGAGCAGTACTTC
CASSPRLDFVEQYF
>TRBJ1-1|-|-|TRBV30
TGTGCCTCGAAAGGGCAGTTGAACACTGAAGCTTTCTTT
CASKGQLNTEAFF
>TRBJ2-7|-|-|TRBV4-2
TGTGCCAGCAGCCAAAACAGACTTTACGAGCAGTACTTC
CASSQNRLYEQYF
>TRBJ1-6|-|TRBD1|TRBV29-1
TGCAGCGGTAGGACAGGCGGGTCCTATAATTCACCCCTCCACTTT
CSGRTGGSYNSPLHF
>TRBJ2-3|-|-|TRBV18
TGTGCCAGCGCAGAGAGCCTGGCAGATACGCAGTATTTT
CASAESLADTQYF
>TRBJ2-7|few|-|TRBV7-2
TGTGCCAGCAGCTTCGGCAGTACGTCCTACGAGCAGTACTTC
CASSFGSTSYEQYF
>TRBJ2-7|-|-|TRBV29-1
TGCAGCGCCCCGACAGGGACTGGAGGCGAGCAGTACTTC
CSAPTGTGGEQYF
>TRBJ1-1|few|-|TRBV2
TGTGCCAGCAGTGAAAAGGGTTACACTGAAGCTTTCTTT
CASSEKGYTEAFF
>TRBJ1-1|-|-|TRBV30
TGTGCCTGGAGTGCTGGCAGACTTGGAGCTTTCTTT
CAWSAGRLGAFF
>TRBJ2-5|-|TRBD2|TRBV7-2
TGTGCCAGCAGCTTGCTCCTCCTAGCGGGGGTGGAGACCCAGTACTTC
CASSLLLLAGVETQYF
>TRBJ1-2|-|-|TRBV30
TGTGCCTGGAAGGGGATGGGAGGACCCTATGGCTACACCTTC
CAWKGMGGPYGYTF
>TRBJ2-5|-|-|TRBV27
TGTGCCAGCAGGCTGGGACGGGAAGAGACCCAGTACTTC
CASRLGREETQYF
>TRBJ1-3|-|-|TRBV2
TGTGCCAGCAGCCCCTCTCAGGGGCACCGTTTT
CASSPSQGHRF
>TRBJ2-7|few|-|TRBV28
TGTGCCAGCAACCCTCGTGGACCTATGAACGAGCAGTACTTC
CASNPRGPMNEQYF
>TRBJ1-1|-|TRBD1|TRBV29-1
TGCAGCGTTGTGGGACAGGGGGGGACTGAAGCTTTCTTT
CSVVGQGGTEAFF